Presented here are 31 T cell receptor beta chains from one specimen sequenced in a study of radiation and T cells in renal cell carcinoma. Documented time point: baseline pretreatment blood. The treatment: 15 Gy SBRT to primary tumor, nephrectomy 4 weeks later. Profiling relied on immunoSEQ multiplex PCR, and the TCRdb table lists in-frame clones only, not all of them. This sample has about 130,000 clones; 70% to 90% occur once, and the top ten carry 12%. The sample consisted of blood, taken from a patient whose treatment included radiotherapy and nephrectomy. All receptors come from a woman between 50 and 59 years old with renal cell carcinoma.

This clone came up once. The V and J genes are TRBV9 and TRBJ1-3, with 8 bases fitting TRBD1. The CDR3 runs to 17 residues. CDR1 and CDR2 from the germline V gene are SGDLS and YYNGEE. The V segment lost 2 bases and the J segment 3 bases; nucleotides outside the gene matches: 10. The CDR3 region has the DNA TGTGCCAGCAGCGTGACCCAGGGGGCCGCGAGTGGAAACACCATATATTTT. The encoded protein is CASSVTQGAASGNTIYF.

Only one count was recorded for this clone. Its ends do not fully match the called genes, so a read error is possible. CDR3 amino acids: CASSPQDRVESDGYTF. The CDR3 coding sequence is TGTGCCAGCTCTCCACAGGACAGGGTCGAAAGCGATGGCTACACCTTC. The chain uses TRBV18 and TRBJ1-2; 8 bases fit TRBD1. Germline CDR1 and CDR2: KGHSH and LQKENI. This CDR3 has 16 residues.

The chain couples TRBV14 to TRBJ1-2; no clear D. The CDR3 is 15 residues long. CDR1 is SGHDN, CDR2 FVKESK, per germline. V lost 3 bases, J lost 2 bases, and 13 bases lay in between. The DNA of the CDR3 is TGTGCCAGCAGCCAGACTACAATTCAAAACTATGGCTACACCTTC. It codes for CASSQTTIQNYGYTF.

The CDR3 sequence is CASSYGSSNQPQHF. CDR3 bases: TGTGCCAGCAGCTACGGGAGTAGCAATCAGCCCCAGCATTTT. This chain connects TRBV7-2 to TRBJ1-5; D is ambiguous. The CDR3 extends over 14 amino acids. V was cut by 4 bases and J by 0 bases, with 7 bases left in between. Germline V lookup: CDR1 SGHTA, CDR2 FQGNSA.

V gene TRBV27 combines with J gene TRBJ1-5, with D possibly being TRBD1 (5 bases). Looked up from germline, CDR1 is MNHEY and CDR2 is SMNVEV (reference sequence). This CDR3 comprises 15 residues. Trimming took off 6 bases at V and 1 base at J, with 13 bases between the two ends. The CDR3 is CASRFKRDSNQPQHF. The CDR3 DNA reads TGTGCCAGCAGGTTTAAACGGGACAGCAATCAGCCCCAGCATTTT.

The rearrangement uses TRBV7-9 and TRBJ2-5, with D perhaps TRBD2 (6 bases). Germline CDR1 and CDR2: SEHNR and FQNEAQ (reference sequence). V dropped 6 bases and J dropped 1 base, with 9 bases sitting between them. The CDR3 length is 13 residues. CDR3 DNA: TGTGCCAGCAGTCGGGACTTCCAAGAGACCCAGTACTTC. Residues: CASSRDFQETQYF.

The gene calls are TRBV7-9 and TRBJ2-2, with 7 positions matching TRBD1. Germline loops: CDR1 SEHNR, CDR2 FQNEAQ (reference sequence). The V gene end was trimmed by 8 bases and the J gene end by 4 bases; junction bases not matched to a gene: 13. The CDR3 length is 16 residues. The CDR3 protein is CASGAGGLRSTGELFF. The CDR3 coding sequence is TGTGCCAGCGGAGCAGGGGGTCTTAGGAGCACCGGGGAGCTGTTTTTT.

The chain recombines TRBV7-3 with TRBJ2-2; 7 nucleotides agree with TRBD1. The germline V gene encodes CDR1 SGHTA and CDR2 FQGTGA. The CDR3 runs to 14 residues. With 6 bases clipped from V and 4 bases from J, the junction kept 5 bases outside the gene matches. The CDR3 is CASRPGTATGELFF. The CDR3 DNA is TGTGCCAGCAGACCTGGGACAGCCACCGGGGAGCTGTTTTTT.

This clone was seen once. The CDR3 spells CASSLWSGFNTEAFF. CDR3 bases: TGTGCCAGCAGCTTATGGTCTGGGTTTAACACTGAAGCTTTCTTT. V gene TRBV7-6 combines with J gene TRBJ1-1; D is uncertain. This CDR3 is 15 amino acids long. CDR1 is SGHVS, CDR2 FNYEAQ, per germline. V lost 2 bases and J lost 2, with 12 bases in between.

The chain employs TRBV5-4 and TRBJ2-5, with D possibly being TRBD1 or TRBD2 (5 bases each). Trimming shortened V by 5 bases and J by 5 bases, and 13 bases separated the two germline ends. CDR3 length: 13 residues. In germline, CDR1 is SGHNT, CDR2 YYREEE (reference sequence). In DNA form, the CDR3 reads TGTGCCAGCAGTAGATGGGACGTTGAGACCCAGTACTTC. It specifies CASSRWDVETQYF.

CDR3 residues: CASSEAFPDRDSGAEAFF. The CDR3 nucleotides read TGTGCCAGCAGTGAAGCTTTTCCGGACAGAGATAGTGGCGCTGAAGCTTTCTTT. The chain has TRBV6-1 and TRBJ1-1; D might be TRBD1 (6 bases). Between the trimmed V and J ends, which lost 0 bases and 6 bases, there was a span of 23 bases. CDR1 and CDR2 (germline): MNHNS, SASEGT. This CDR3 spans 18 amino acids.

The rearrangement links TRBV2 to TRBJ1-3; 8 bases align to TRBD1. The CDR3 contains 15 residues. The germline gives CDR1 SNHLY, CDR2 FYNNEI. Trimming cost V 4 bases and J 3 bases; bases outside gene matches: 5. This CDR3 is CASSATGALGNTIYF. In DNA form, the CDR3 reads TGTGCCAGCAGTGCGACAGGGGCCCTTGGAAACACCATATATTTT. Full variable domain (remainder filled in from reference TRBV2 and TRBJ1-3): EPEVTQTPSHQVTQMGQEVILRCVPISNHLYFYWYRQILGQKVEFLVSFYNNEISEKSEIFDDQFSVERPDGSNFTLKIRSTKLEDSAMYFCASSATGALGNTIYFGEGSWLTVV.

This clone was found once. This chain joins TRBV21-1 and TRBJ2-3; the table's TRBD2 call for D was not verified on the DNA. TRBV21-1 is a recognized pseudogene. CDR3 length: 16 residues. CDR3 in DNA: TGTGCCAGCAGCAAAGGCGGGGGGAGTAGCACAGATACGCAGTATTTT. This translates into CASSKGGGSSTDTQYF.

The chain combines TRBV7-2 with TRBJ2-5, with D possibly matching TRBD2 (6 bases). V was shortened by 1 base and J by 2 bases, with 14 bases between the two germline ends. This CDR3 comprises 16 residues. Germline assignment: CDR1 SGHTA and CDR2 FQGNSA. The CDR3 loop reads CASSLDSWREQETQYF. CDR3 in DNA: TGTGCCAGCAGCTTAGATTCGTGGAGGGAACAAGAGACCCAGTACTTC.

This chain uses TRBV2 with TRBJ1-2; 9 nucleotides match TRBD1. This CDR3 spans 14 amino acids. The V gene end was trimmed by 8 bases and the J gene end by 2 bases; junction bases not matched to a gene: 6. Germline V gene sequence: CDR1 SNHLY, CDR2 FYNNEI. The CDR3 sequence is CASLQQGANYGYTF. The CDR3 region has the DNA TGTGCCAGCCTACAACAGGGGGCGAACTATGGCTACACCTTC.

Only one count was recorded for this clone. CDR3 region: CATSRGQGGYGYTF. The DNA for the CDR3 is TGTGCCACCAGCAGAGGACAGGGGGGCTATGGCTACACCTTC. The chain links TRBV15 to TRBJ1-2; 9 positions match TRBD1. J gave up 4 bases and V 1 base, and 1 base lay outside the gene matches. CDR1 LNHNV and CDR2 YYDKDF come from the germline V gene (reference sequence). The CDR3 length is 14 residues.

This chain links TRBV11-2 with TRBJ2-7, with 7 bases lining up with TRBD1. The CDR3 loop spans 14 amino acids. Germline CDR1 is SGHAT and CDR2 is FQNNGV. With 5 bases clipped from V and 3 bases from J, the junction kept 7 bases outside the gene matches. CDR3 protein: CASSTRQGGYEQYF. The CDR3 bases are TGTGCCAGCAGCACCCGACAGGGCGGCTACGAGCAGTACTTC.

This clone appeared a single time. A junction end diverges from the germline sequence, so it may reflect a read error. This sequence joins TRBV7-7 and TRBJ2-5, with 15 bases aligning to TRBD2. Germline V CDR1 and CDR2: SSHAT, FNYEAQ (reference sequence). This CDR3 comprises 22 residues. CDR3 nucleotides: TGTGCTAGCAGCTTAGTGGAGAGCAAACTAGGACTAGCGGGGGGGACCCCTAGAGCCCAGTACTTC. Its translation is CASSLVESKLGLAGGTPRAQYF.

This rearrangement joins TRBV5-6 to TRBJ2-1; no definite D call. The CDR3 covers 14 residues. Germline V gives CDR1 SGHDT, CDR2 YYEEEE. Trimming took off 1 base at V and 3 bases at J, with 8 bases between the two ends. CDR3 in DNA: TGTGCCAGCAGCTTGCAGGTCCTCTACAATGAGCAGTTCTTC. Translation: CASSLQVLYNEQFF.

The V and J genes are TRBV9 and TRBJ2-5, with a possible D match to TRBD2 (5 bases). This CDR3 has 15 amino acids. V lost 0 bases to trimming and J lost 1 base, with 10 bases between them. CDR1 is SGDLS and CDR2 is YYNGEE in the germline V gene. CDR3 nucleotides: TGTGCCAGCAGCGTAGCGACTACCACCCAAGAGACCCAGTACTTC. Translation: CASSVATTTQETQYF.

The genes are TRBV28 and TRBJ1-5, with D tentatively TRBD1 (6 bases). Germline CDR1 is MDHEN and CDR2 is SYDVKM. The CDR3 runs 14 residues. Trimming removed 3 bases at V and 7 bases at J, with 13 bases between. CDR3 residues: CASSFFGDRQPQHF. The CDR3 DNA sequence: TGTGCCAGCAGTTTTTTTGGCGACAGGCAGCCCCAGCATTTT.

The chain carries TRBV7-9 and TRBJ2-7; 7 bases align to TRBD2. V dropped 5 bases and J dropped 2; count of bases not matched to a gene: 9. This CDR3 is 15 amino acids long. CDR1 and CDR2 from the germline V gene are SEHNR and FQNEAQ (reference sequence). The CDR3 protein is CASSTLGTTPYEQYF. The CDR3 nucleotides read TGTGCCAGCAGCACCCTCGGGACTACGCCCTACGAGCAGTACTTC.

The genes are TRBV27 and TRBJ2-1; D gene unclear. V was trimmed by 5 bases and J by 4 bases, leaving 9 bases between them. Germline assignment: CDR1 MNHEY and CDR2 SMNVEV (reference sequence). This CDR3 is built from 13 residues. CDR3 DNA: TGTGCCAGCAGTGTGGGCCAGTACAATGAGCAGTTCTTC. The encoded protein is CASSVGQYNEQFF.

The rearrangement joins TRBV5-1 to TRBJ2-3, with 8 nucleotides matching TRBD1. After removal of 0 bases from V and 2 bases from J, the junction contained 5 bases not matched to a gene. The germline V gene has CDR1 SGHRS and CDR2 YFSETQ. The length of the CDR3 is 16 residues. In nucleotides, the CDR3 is TGCGCCAGCAGCTTGGCAGGGGGCCCTAACACAGATACGCAGTATTTT. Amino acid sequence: CASSLAGGPNTDTQYF.

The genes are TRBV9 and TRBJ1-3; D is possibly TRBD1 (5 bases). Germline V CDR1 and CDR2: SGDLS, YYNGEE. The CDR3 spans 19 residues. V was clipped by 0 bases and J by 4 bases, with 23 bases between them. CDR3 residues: CASSVAAGTQGLYGNTIYF. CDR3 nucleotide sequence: TGTGCCAGCAGCGTAGCGGCCGGGACTCAGGGACTCTACGGAAACACCATATATTTT.

This CDR3 is CASSPRGLPTDTQYF. Written as DNA, the CDR3 is TGTGCCAGCTCACCTAGGGGGCTTCCCACAGATACGCAGTATTTT. The chain links TRBV18 to TRBJ2-3, with 7 bases aligning to TRBD1. After removal of 3 bases from V and 2 bases from J, the junction contained 5 bases not matched to a gene. The germline CDR1 and CDR2 sequences are KGHSH and LQKENI. This CDR3 comprises 15 residues.

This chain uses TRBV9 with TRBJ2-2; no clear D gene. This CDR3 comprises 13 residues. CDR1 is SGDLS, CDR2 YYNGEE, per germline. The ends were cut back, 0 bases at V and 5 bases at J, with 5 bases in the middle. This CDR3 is CASSVAHTGELFF. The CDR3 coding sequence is TGTGCCAGCAGCGTAGCCCATACCGGGGAGCTGTTTTTT.

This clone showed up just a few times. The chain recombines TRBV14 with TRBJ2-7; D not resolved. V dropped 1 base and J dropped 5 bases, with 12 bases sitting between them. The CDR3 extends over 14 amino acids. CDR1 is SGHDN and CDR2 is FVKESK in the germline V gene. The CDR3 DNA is TGTGCCAGCAGCCAAGTAGGTCGGCAGCACGAGCAGTACTTC. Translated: CASSQVGRQHEQYF.

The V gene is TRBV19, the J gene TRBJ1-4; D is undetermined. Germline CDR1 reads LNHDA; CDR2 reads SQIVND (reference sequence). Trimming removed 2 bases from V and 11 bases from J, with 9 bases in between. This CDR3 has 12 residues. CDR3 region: CASSIRREKLFF. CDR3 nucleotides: TGTGCCAGTAGTATACGTAGGGAGAAACTGTTTTTT.

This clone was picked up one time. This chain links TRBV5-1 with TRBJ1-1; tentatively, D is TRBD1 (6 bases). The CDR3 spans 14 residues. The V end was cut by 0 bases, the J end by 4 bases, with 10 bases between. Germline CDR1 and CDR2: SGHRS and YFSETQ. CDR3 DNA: TGCGCCAGCAGCTTGGTGGACAGAGGCACTGAAGCTTTCTTT. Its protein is CASSLVDRGTEAFF.

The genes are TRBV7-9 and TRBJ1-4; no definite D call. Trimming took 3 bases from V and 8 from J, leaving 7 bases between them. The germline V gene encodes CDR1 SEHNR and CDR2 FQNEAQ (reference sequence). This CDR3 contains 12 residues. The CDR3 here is CASSLMGEKLFF. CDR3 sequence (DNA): TGTGCCAGCAGCTTGATGGGAGAAAAACTGTTTTTT. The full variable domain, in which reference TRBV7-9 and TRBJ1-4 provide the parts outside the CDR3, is DTGVSQNPRHKITKRGQNVTFRCDPISEHNRLYWYRQTLGQGPEFLTYFQNEAQLEKSRLLSDRFSAERPKGSFSTLEIQRTEQGDSAMYLCASSLMGEKLFFGSGTQLSVL.